These 6 T cell receptor beta chains share one sample of origin, sequenced in a study of T cell responses to AZD1222 COVID-19 vaccine. Generated by immunoSEQ multiplex PCR, the TCRdb table keeps only in-frame clones and is missing some. This table lists about 140,000 clones. What was sequenced was peripheral blood. All receptors come from an adult in good health.

This rearrangement joins TRBV30 to TRBJ1-1; D gene uncertain. The V end was cut by 3 bases, the J end by 5 bases, with 13 bases between. The CDR3 covers 13 residues. Germline assignment: CDR1 GTSNPN and CDR2 SVGIG (reference sequence). This CDR3 reads CAWSAGAGTEAFF. The CDR3 nucleotides are TGTGCCTGGAGCGCAGGTGCGGGAACTGAAGCTTTCTTT. The full variable domain, completed using reference TRBV30 and TRBJ1-1, is SQTIHQWPATLVQPVGSPLSLECTVEGTSNPNLYWYRQAAGRGLQLLFYSVGIGQISSEVPQNLSASRPQDRQFILSSKKLLLSDSGFYLCAWSAGAGTEAFFGQGTRLTVV.

The rearrangement uses TRBV2 and TRBJ1-1; TRBD1 is a possible D gene (6 bases). In germline, CDR1 is SNHLY, CDR2 FYNNEI. V lost 6 bases and J lost 5, with 19 bases in between. The CDR3 is 15 amino acids. The chain's CDR3 is CASSPPKGGTTEAFF. The CDR3 coding sequence is TGTGCCAGCAGCCCGCCCAAAGGGGGAACGACTGAAGCTTTCTTT.

The genes are TRBV19 and TRBJ2-7; the match to TRBD1 covers 10 bases. This CDR3 is 16 amino acids long. V gave up 5 bases and J gave up 7 bases; unmatched junction bases: 14. CDR1 and CDR2 (germline): LNHDA, SQIVND (reference sequence). The CDR3 spells CASSARTGGASAEQYF. Written as DNA, the CDR3 is TGTGCCAGTAGTGCACGGACAGGGGGGGCGTCCGCAGAGCAGTACTTC.

This chain joins TRBV7-2 and TRBJ1-2; D remains unclear. CDR1 SGHTA and CDR2 FQGNSA come from the germline V gene. The CDR3 has 14 residues. V lost 0 bases and J lost 7, with 12 bases in between. The CDR3 DNA is TGTGCCAGCAGCTTAGCGGGGAGGTCGGCTGGCTACACCTTC. This codes for CASSLAGRSAGYTF. The whole variable domain, filled in from reference TRBV7-2 and TRBJ1-2, reads GAGVSQSPSNKVTEKGKDVELRCDPISGHTALYWYRQSLGQGLEFLIYFQGNSAPDKSGLPSDRFSAERTGGSVSTLTIQRTQQEDSAVYLCASSLAGRSAGYTFGSGTRLTVV.

The chain has TRBV5-5 and TRBJ2-1, with D maybe TRBD1 (6 bases). The CDR3 spans 14 residues. CDR1 is SGHKS, CDR2 YYEKEE, per germline (reference sequence). V lost 4 bases to trimming and J lost 3 bases, with 11 bases between them. The CDR3 reads CASSRQALYNEQFF. CDR3 sequence (DNA): TGTGCCAGCAGCAGACAGGCCCTCTACAATGAGCAGTTCTTC.

The chain uses TRBV6-5 and TRBJ2-1; 8 positions agree with TRBD1. Germline lookup yields CDR1 MNHEY and CDR2 SVGAGI. With 11 bases clipped from V and 7 bases from J, the junction kept 13 bases outside the gene matches. The CDR3 is 14 amino acids. The CDR3 sequence is CASRDRLLWNEQFF. The DNA of the CDR3 is TGTGCCTCTCGGGACAGGCTCCTTTGGAATGAGCAGTTCTTC.